These 29 T cell receptor beta chains were all obtained from the same sample, sequenced in a study of CD4+ T cells in melanoma. Measured with immunoSEQ multiplex PCR; TCRdb has only the in-frame clones, and not every one. Of around 100,000 clones in the sample, around 92% were seen once. Sequencing input: peripheral blood. The source is a human donor with melanoma.

V and J are TRBV7-2 and TRBJ1-5, with D possibly TRBD1 on 6 matching bases. V lost 5 bases to trimming and J lost 6 bases, with 14 bases between them. The V gene's germline CDR1 is SGHTA and CDR2 FQGNSA. The CDR3 runs 14 residues. The CDR3 protein is CASSLRDTGQPQHF. The CDR3 DNA reads as TGTGCCAGCAGCCTCCGGGACACAGGTCAGCCCCAGCATTTT.

The rearrangement links TRBV9 to TRBJ2-1; 7 nucleotides line up with TRBD2. Trimming took 3 bases from V and 7 from J; bases not matched to a gene: 10. The V gene's germline CDR1 is SGDLS and CDR2 YYNGEE. There are 15 residues in the CDR3. CDR3 loop: CASSGKAGSVNEQFF. CDR3 sequence (DNA): TGTGCCAGCAGCGGCAAAGCGGGATCTGTGAATGAGCAGTTCTTC.

The chain has TRBV5-6 and TRBJ2-7, with 9 nucleotides matching TRBD1. From germline, CDR1 is SGHDT and CDR2 YYEEEE. J lost 3 bases, V lost 4 bases, and 5 bases had no gene match. This CDR3 contains 14 residues. The CDR3 sequence is CASSRAGQGYEQYF. CDR3 nucleotide sequence: TGTGCCAGCAGCCGCGCGGGACAGGGCTACGAGCAGTACTTC.

Only one count was recorded for this clone. The chain combines TRBV7-2 with TRBJ2-7, with 7 bases fitting TRBD1. The J segment lost 5 bases and the V segment lost 6 bases, leaving 10 bases of the junction unmatched. Germline loops: CDR1 SGHTA, CDR2 FQGNSA. CDR3 length equals 14 residues. CDR3 in amino acids: CASRTYGQAHEQYF. CDR3 in DNA: TGTGCCAGCAGAACTTACGGACAGGCCCACGAGCAGTACTTC.

About this clone: This sample includes further DNA sequences coding for the same CDR3. The J gene is TRBJ1-1, the V gene TRBV5-1; D not resolved. The CDR3 spans 12 residues. V lost 0 bases to trimming and J lost 6 bases, with 6 bases between them. Germline CDR1 is SGHRS and CDR2 is YFSETQ. This CDR3 is CASSLGPSEAFF. CDR3 sequence (DNA): TGCGCCAGCAGCTTGGGCCCGTCTGAAGCTTTCTTT.

The rearrangement joins TRBV9 to TRBJ2-7, with a weak D call TRBD1 (6 bases). Per the germline V gene, CDR1 is SGDLS and CDR2 is YYNGEE. Trimming shortened V by 4 bases and J by 5 bases, and 22 bases separated the two germline ends. The CDR3 spans 16 residues. DNA for the CDR3: TGTGCCAGCAGCTCGCGTCCCACGGGACATTTGCACGAGCAGTACTTC. Translating gives CASSSRPTGHLHEQYF.

The chain carries TRBV18 and TRBJ1-2, with TRBD1 matching 8 bases. Germline V CDR1 and CDR2: KGHSH, LQKENI. The junction had 7 bases not matched to a gene; V was cut back by 5 bases and J by 8 bases. The CDR3 covers 13 residues. The DNA of the CDR3 is TGTGCCAGCTCAACGCAGGGGGCGCGGGGCTACACCTTC. Encoded protein: CASSTQGARGYTF.

The chain couples TRBV5-1 to TRBJ2-1; 10 bases match TRBD2. The CDR3 contains 15 residues. The V gene end was trimmed by 4 bases and the J gene end by 1 base; junction bases not matched to a gene: 2. Looked up from germline, CDR1 is SGHRS and CDR2 is YFSETQ. The CDR3 region has the DNA TGCGCCAGCAGCCAAGCGGGAGGGTCCTACAATGAGCAGTTCTTC. Its translation: CASSQAGGSYNEQFF. Full variable domain (missing parts from reference TRBV5-1 and TRBJ2-1): KAGVTQTPRYLIKTRGQQVTLSCSPISGHRSVSWYQQTPGQGLQFLFEYFSETQRNKGNFPGRFSGRQFSNSRSEMNVSTLELGDSALYLCASSQAGGSYNEQFFGPGTRLTVL.

The chain joins TRBV5-1 to TRBJ1-5; D is unresolved. The germline CDR1 and CDR2 sequences are SGHRS and YFSETQ. The V and J ends lost 1 base and 0 bases respectively, with 8 bases between them. The CDR3 spans 15 residues. CDR3 nucleotides: TGCGCCAGCAGCTTGTACGGCGATAGCAATCAGCCCCAGCATTTT. Translating it yields CASSLYGDSNQPQHF.

The J gene is TRBJ2-1, the V gene TRBV7-2; 10 nucleotides match TRBD2. Germline lookup yields CDR1 SGHTA and CDR2 FQGNSA. J lost 7 bases, V lost 7 bases, and 10 bases had no gene match. This CDR3 has 15 amino acids. The CDR3 DNA reads TGTGCCAGCAACCCCAGCGGGGGGGCCGGAAATGAGCAGTTCTTC. Protein product: CASNPSGGAGNEQFF.

This clone occurred once. The chain joins TRBV18 to TRBJ1-3; a weak D match, TRBD1 (6 bases). The V gene's germline CDR1 is KGHSH and CDR2 LQKENI. Trimming shortened V by 3 bases and J by 0 bases, and 12 bases separated the two germline ends. This CDR3 comprises 16 residues. The CDR3 region is CASSPPDRNSGNTIYF. DNA of the CDR3: TGTGCCAGCTCACCTCCGGACAGAAACTCTGGAAACACCATATATTTT.

This sequence joins TRBV10-2 and TRBJ2-1, with a tentative D call TRBD1 (6 bases). This CDR3 is 14 amino acids long. CDR1 is WSHSY and CDR2 is SAAADI in the germline V gene. CDR3 in amino acids: CAGQVGGSYNEQFF. The DNA of the CDR3 is TGCGCGGGACAAGTTGGGGGCTCCTACAATGAGCAGTTCTTC.

This clone was observed a handful of times. This chain joins TRBV19 and TRBJ1-1; a possible D gene is TRBD1 (5 bases). CDR1 is LNHDA and CDR2 is SQIVND in the germline V gene (reference sequence). V dropped 5 bases and J dropped 4 bases, with 11 bases sitting between them. This CDR3 spans 13 amino acids. This CDR3 is CASSPGRGTEAFF. The CDR3 DNA reads as TGTGCCAGTAGTCCAGGGAGGGGCACTGAAGCTTTCTTT.

The rearrangement links TRBV10-2 to TRBJ2-7, with no clear D. This CDR3 spans 14 amino acids. The V end was cut by 0 bases, the J end by 3 bases, with 9 bases between. Germline V lookup: CDR1 WSHSY, CDR2 SAAADI. The CDR3 nucleotides read TGCGCCAGCAGTGAGTCGGGTCAGGACTACGAGCAGTACTTC. Amino acid sequence: CASSESGQDYEQYF.

The V call is TRBV28, the J call TRBJ2-3; 7 bases match TRBD2. Germline V gene sequence: CDR1 MDHEN, CDR2 SYDVKM. This CDR3 spans 16 amino acids. J lost 2 bases, V lost 5 bases, and 10 bases had no gene match. The CDR3 region is CASSMTRRETTDTQYF. Written as DNA, the CDR3 is TGTGCCAGCAGTATGACTAGGCGGGAGACCACAGATACGCAGTATTTT.

This rearrangement joins TRBV11-2 to TRBJ2-7, with 9 bases lining up with TRBD1. J was trimmed by 4 bases and V by 1 base; bases with no gene match: 8. The CDR3 extends over 16 amino acids. Per the germline V gene, CDR1 is SGHAT and CDR2 is FQNNGV. CDR3 sequence reads: CASSLGGTGRIYEQYF. The CDR3 nucleotides read TGTGCCAGCAGCTTAGGCGGGACAGGGAGAATTTACGAGCAGTACTTC.

The chain employs TRBV29-1 and TRBJ1-1, with D possibly being TRBD1 (6 bases). Trimming cost V 5 bases and J 6 bases, with 16 bases left between them. The germline gives CDR1 SQVTM, CDR2 ANQGSEA. The CDR3 extends over 13 amino acids. This CDR3 reads CSVLGAKHAEAFF. The CDR3 nucleotides are TGCAGCGTTCTGGGGGCTAAGCACGCTGAAGCTTTCTTT.

The chain couples TRBV7-9 to TRBJ2-7; 8 nucleotides align to TRBD1. Germline CDR1 and CDR2: SEHNR and FQNEAQ (reference sequence). The CDR3 is 14 residues long. Losses at the gene ends were 4 bases for V and 3 bases for J; bases not matched to a gene: 5. CDR3 protein: CASSSRDRIYEQYF. The CDR3 region has the DNA TGTGCCAGCAGCTCCCGGGACAGGATCTACGAGCAGTACTTC. Together with reference TRBV7-9 and TRBJ2-7, the CDR3 gives the full variable domain: DTGVSQNPRHKITKRGQNVTFRCDPISEHNRLYWYRQTLGQGPEFLTYFQNEAQLEKSRLLSDRFSAERPKGSFSTLEIQRTEQGDSAMYLCASSSRDRIYEQYFGPGTRLTVT.

The chain employs TRBV7-3 and TRBJ2-2; D possibly corresponds to TRBD2 (7 bases). The CDR3 length is 16 residues. Germline lookup yields CDR1 SGHTA and CDR2 FQGTGA. V lost 2 bases and J lost 6, with 16 bases in between. CDR3 in amino acids: CASSLVGLGGSGELFF. The CDR3 DNA follows: TGTGCCAGCAGCTTAGTCGGACTAGGGGGTTCCGGGGAGCTGTTTTTT. Filled out from reference TRBV7-3 and TRBJ2-2, the complete variable domain reads GAGVSQTPSNKVTEKGKYVELRCDPISGHTALYWYRQSLGQGPEFLIYFQGTGAADDSGLPNDRFFAVRPEGSVSTLKIQRTERGDSAVYLCASSLVGLGGSGELFFGEGSRLTVL.

CDR3 residues: CASSVPEEQFF. CDR3 DNA sequence: TGTGCCAGTTCCGTGCCGGAGGAGCAGTTCTTC. This rearrangement joins TRBV28 to TRBJ2-1; D ambiguous. The CDR3 has 11 amino acids. From germline, CDR1 is MDHEN and CDR2 SYDVKM. Trimming removed 9 bases at V and 10 bases at J, with 13 bases between.

This chain joins TRBV7-9 and TRBJ2-3; TRBD1 agrees at 8 bases. The germline gives CDR1 SEHNR, CDR2 FQNEAQ (reference sequence). Germline trimming cut 3 bases from V and 2 bases from J; bases unmatched to any gene: 4. CDR3 length: 15 amino acids. The CDR3 here is CASSLDRVPTDTQYF. The DNA for the CDR3 is TGTGCCAGCAGCTTGGACAGGGTGCCCACAGATACGCAGTATTTT.

The rearrangement joins TRBV5-4 to TRBJ2-5; 7 bases map to TRBD1. The ends lost 0 bases at V and 5 bases at J; junction bases unmatched: 7. The CDR3 runs to 15 residues. The germline gives CDR1 SGHNT, CDR2 YYREEE (reference sequence). CDR3 region: CASSLVVDRSETQYF. The DNA of the CDR3 is TGTGCCAGCAGCTTGGTGGTGGACAGGAGCGAGACCCAGTACTTC. The whole variable domain, filled in from reference TRBV5-4 and TRBJ2-5, reads ETGVTQSPTHLIKTRGQQVTLRCSSQSGHNTVSWYQQALGQGPQFIFQYYREEENGRGNFPPRFSGLQFPNYSSELNVNALELDDSALYLCASSLVVDRSETQYFGPGTRLLVL.

Comments on this clone: Other nucleotide sequences in the sample specify the same CDR3. The CDR3 region is CASSLAGGAGTGELFF. The DNA of the CDR3 is TGCGCCAGCAGCTTAGCCGGGGGGGCCGGAACCGGGGAGCTGTTTTTT. This sequence joins TRBV5-1 and TRBJ2-2, with 8 positions matching TRBD2. CDR3 length: 16 residues. CDR1 is SGHRS, CDR2 YFSETQ, per germline. V shed 2 bases, J shed 5 bases, and the junction held 8 bases outside the gene matches.

V gene TRBV4-3 combines with J gene TRBJ2-3, with 7 bases that match TRBD2. The length of the CDR3 is 16 residues. V was clipped by 1 base and J by 4 bases; unmatched bases: 8. Per the germline V gene, CDR1 is LGHNA and CDR2 is YSLEER. The CDR3 DNA reads as TGCGCCAGCAGCCAAGCGGGGGAGGGAGTATCAGATACGCAGTATTTT. This sequence encodes CASSQAGEGVSDTQYF.

The chain uses TRBV19 and TRBJ2-3, with D perhaps TRBD2 (6 bases). V was trimmed by 4 bases and J by 8 bases, leaving 16 bases between them. The CDR3 length is 14 residues. CDR1 is LNHDA, CDR2 SQIVND, per germline (reference sequence). Here the CDR3 DNA reads TGTGCCAGTAGTACACGGACTATCCGGGGTACGCAGTATTTT. This codes for CASSTRTIRGTQYF.

V usage is TRBV25-1 and J usage is TRBJ2-3; 9 nucleotides line up with TRBD2. Germline V gene sequence: CDR1 MGHDK, CDR2 SYGVNS. The CDR3 has 16 residues. V was clipped by 8 bases and J by 6 bases; unmatched bases: 15. In DNA, the CDR3 is TGTGCCAGCGGGCGGCGGGAGGGCCTTGGGCAGGATACGCAGTATTTT. It specifies CASGRREGLGQDTQYF.

The rearrangement joins TRBV29-1 to TRBJ2-2, with TRBD1 identical over 8 bases. Germline V gene data show CDR1 as SQVTM and CDR2 as ANQGSEA. V was clipped by 6 bases and J by 4 bases; unmatched bases: 7. The CDR3 covers 14 residues. CDR3: CSVNRGRSTGELFF. The CDR3 nucleotides are TGCAGCGTCAACAGGGGGAGATCCACCGGGGAGCTGTTTTTT.

To note about this clone: The same CDR3 also results from other DNA sequences found in this sample. The gene calls are TRBV20-1 and TRBJ2-5, with D hard to call. Trimming removed 0 bases from V and 5 bases from J, with 4 bases in between. This CDR3 is 11 amino acids long. In germline, CDR1 is DFQATT, CDR2 SNEGSKA (reference sequence). CDR3 DNA sequence: TGCAGTGCTAGAGATAGGGAGACCCAGTACTTC. Translation gives CSARDRETQYF.

The chain recombines TRBV7-2 with TRBJ2-7, with 14 positions matching TRBD2. The CDR3 consists of 16 residues. Germline CDR1 SGHTA, CDR2 FQGNSA. The V segment lost 5 bases and the J segment 0 bases; nucleotides outside the gene matches: 3. The CDR3 DNA is TGTGCCAGCAGCCGGACTAGCGGGAGGAACTCCTACGAGCAGTACTTC. Protein: CASSRTSGRNSYEQYF.